The clone carrying this TCR beta chain has just one count. Libraries were prepared by immunoSEQ multiplex PCR; TCRdb keeps only in-frame clonotypes and omits some of them. Of about 820,000 clones in the sample, 92% were seen once. This record comes from a study of shared clonotypes between healthy human individuals. CD45RO negativity and positive selection for CCR7 defined naive CD8 cells, a population that excluded terminally differentiated effector memory CD45RA+ cells. Germline CDR1 is SGHVS and CDR2 is FNYEAQ. Trimming removed 5 bases at V and 3 bases at J, with 14 bases between. This CDR3 is built from 15 residues.

The sequence was obtained from a young man in good health. Sequenced: naive CD8+ T cells sorted from blood. The J gene is TRBJ1-5, the V gene TRBV7-6; the D is unclear. The CDR3 bases are TGTGCCAGCAGCCCCCGCGGAGGCTCCAATCAGCCCCAGCATTTT. As protein: CASSPRGGSNQPQHF.